These 22 T cell receptor beta chains were all obtained from the same sample, sequenced in a study of T cell repertoires in cytomegalovirus infection. TCRdb reprocessed the reads via MiXCR and lists one record per CDR3 protein. This sample has almost 500,000 distinct CDR3 sequences, with 10% to 12% found just once. Input material: PBMCs. The receptors shown here come from a human donor in good health (CMV status not recorded). Some clones in this sample may be carry-over from other donors' samples.

This chain uses TRBV7-9 with TRBJ2-5; no firm D call. The CDR3 runs 13 residues. Trimming stripped 1 base from V and 5 bases from J, with 8 bases between. Germline loops: CDR1 SEHNR, CDR2 FQNEAQ (reference sequence). The CDR3: CASSLETPETQYF. In nucleotides, the CDR3 is TGTGCCAGCAGCTTAGAAACGCCCGAGACCCAGTACTTC.

V and J are TRBV20-1 and TRBJ1-4; D is unclear. CDR1 DFQATT and CDR2 SNEGSKA come from the germline V gene (reference sequence). Deletions cut 1 base from V and 8 bases from J, with 14 bases between. The length of the CDR3 is 14 residues. As DNA, the CDR3 is TGCAGTGCTAGAGGGGCCCGGGATCTCGAAAAACTGTTTTTT. Amino acids: CSARGARDLEKLFF.

At least ten counts were recorded for this clonotype. The genes are TRBV7-2 and TRBJ2-2; 8 bases align to TRBD2. The junction had 4 bases not matched to a gene; V was cut back by 1 base and J by 3 bases. The CDR3 is 16 amino acids. Germline values: CDR1 SGHTA, CDR2 FQGNSA. DNA for the CDR3: TGTGCCAGCAGCTTAGAAAGCGGGAGTTACACCGGGGAGCTGTTTTTT. Protein product: CASSLESGSYTGELFF. Full variable domain (outside the CDR3, taken from reference TRBV7-2 and TRBJ2-2): GAGVSQSPSNKVTEKGKDVELRCDPISGHTALYWYRQSLGQGLEFLIYFQGNSAPDKSGLPSDRFSAERTGGSVSTLTIQRTQQEDSAVYLCASSLESGSYTGELFFGEGSRLTVL.

About this clonotype: This may arise from a read error, as a much more abundant clone is one base away. The rearrangement uses TRBV15 and TRBJ2-7, with D possibly TRBD2 on 6 matching bases. Germline V lookup: CDR1 LNHNV, CDR2 YYDKDF (reference sequence). The CDR3 consists of 14 residues. CDR3 coding DNA: TGTGCCACCAACAGAGTAGGGAGGACCTACGAGCAGTACTTC. Protein product: CATNRVGRTYEQYF.

This clonotype has at least ten counts. This chain links TRBV11-2 with TRBJ2-6, with D perhaps TRBD1 (5 bases). The CDR3 contains 15 residues. V gave up 1 base and J gave up 2 bases, with 6 bases separating them. Germline lookup yields CDR1 SGHAT and CDR2 FQNNGV. For the CDR3, the DNA is TGTGCCAGCAGCTTAGGCAGGGCTGGGGCCAACGTCCTGACTTTC. As protein: CASSLGRAGANVLTF.

This clonotype was counted many times. The rearrangement joins TRBV12-3 or TRBV12-4 to TRBJ1-1, with TRBD1 as a possible D gene (6 bases). The CDR3 runs 14 residues. With 7 bases removed from V and 4 bases from J, the gap between germline ends came to 16 bases. The CDR3 sequence is CASNPGARGTEAFF. CDR3 bases: TGTGCCAGCAATCCAGGGGCCAGGGGCACTGAAGCTTTCTTT.

This clonotype has at least ten counts. The V and J genes are TRBV27 and TRBJ1-6; D is possibly TRBD1 (6 bases). The germline V gene encodes CDR1 MNHEY and CDR2 SMNVEV (reference sequence). V was shortened by 5 bases and J by 14 bases, with 22 bases between the two germline ends. The CDR3 is 15 amino acids. The CDR3 nucleotides are TGTGCCAGCAGTATACTACAGGGCGGAATCTCGACCCTCCACTTT. Translated: CASSILQGGISTLHF.

This clonotype has a handful of counts. The chain combines TRBV30 with TRBJ2-1, with 16 bases aligning to TRBD2. The CDR3 is made up of 16 amino acids. With 2 bases clipped from V and 7 bases from J, the junction kept 5 bases outside the gene matches. Germline V gene sequence: CDR1 GTSNPN, CDR2 SVGIG (reference sequence). The DNA of the CDR3 is TGTGCCTGGAGTACCGGGACTAGCGGGAGGGGGAATGAGCAGTTCTTC. This encodes CAWSTGTSGRGNEQFF.

The rearrangement uses TRBV19 and TRBJ2-7; a possible D gene is TRBD1 (6 bases). The length of the CDR3 is 14 residues. The V end was cut by 3 bases, the J end by 3 bases, with 12 bases between. The germline V gene has CDR1 LNHDA and CDR2 SQIVND (reference sequence). The CDR3 is CASSISGTLYEQYF. The CDR3 DNA sequence: TGTGCCAGTAGTATTTCAGGGACACTCTACGAGCAGTACTTC.

This clonotype was counted at least ten times. The V and J genes are TRBV5-1 and TRBJ2-1; D remains ambiguous. This CDR3 contains 13 residues. Germline V gene lookup returns CDR1 SGHRS and CDR2 YFSETQ. V gave up 0 bases and J gave up 8 bases, with 9 bases separating them. CDR3 amino acids: CASSLVPLYEQFF. DNA for the CDR3: TGCGCCAGCAGCTTGGTACCACTATATGAGCAGTTCTTC.

This clonotype was observed a single time. V gene TRBV20-1 combines with J gene TRBJ2-1; 8 positions agree with TRBD2. The CDR3 extends over 14 amino acids. Germline trimming cut 6 bases from V and 6 bases from J; bases unmatched to any gene: 10. CDR1 DFQATT and CDR2 SNEGSKA come from the germline V gene (reference sequence). The CDR3 sequence is CSAAGTRASNEQFF. DNA of the CDR3: TGCAGTGCCGCCGGGACTAGGGCCTCCAATGAGCAGTTCTTC.

This clonotype was observed a handful of times. The rearrangement joins TRBV14 to TRBJ2-7; no reliable D call. The CDR3 sequence is 14 residues long. With 3 bases removed from V and 5 bases from J, the gap between germline ends came to 14 bases. Germline CDR1 SGHDN, CDR2 FVKESK. CDR3 in DNA: TGTGCCAGCAGCCAGGCCTACAACTCTCACGAGCAGTACTTC. Its translation is CASSQAYNSHEQYF.

This clonotype was recorded a few times. This chain links TRBV15 with TRBJ1-1, with no clear D. V was pared by 2 bases and J by 1 base, with 11 bases between. The CDR3 has 15 amino acids. The germline gives CDR1 LNHNV, CDR2 YYDKDF (reference sequence). The CDR3 loop reads CATSRLTNGNTEAFF. The CDR3 DNA reads TGTGCCACCAGCAGACTAACTAATGGGAACACTGAAGCTTTCTTT.

This clonotype was seen repeatedly, ten times or more. The J gene is TRBJ2-3, the V gene TRBV7-2, with 9 bases aligning to TRBD1. Trimming took 2 bases from V and 6 from J; bases not matched to a gene: 12. In germline, CDR1 is SGHTA, CDR2 FQGNSA. This CDR3 has 17 residues. This CDR3 is CASSLITGTGQTDTQYF. DNA for the CDR3: TGTGCCAGCAGCTTAATCACCGGGACAGGGCAAACGGATACGCAGTATTTT.

This clonotype was recorded only once. The J gene is TRBJ1-2, the V gene TRBV6-6, with TRBD1 matching over 7 bases. Unmatched junction bases numbered 8, after V lost 0 bases and J lost 4 bases. Germline V gene sequence: CDR1 MNHNY, CDR2 SVGAGI (reference sequence). This CDR3 has 16 amino acids. The CDR3, as DNA: TGTGCCAGCAGTTACTCAGCCCGGGACAGAGGCTATGGCTACACCTTC. It translates to CASSYSARDRGYGYTF.

This clonotype came up many times. The chain combines TRBV7-2 with TRBJ2-7; no clear D. The CDR3 sequence is 18 residues long. Deletions cut 2 bases from V and 0 bases from J, with 20 bases between. Germline V CDR1 and CDR2: SGHTA, FQGNSA. The CDR3 region is CASSLSPATRSSSYEQYF. The CDR3 nucleotides read TGTGCCAGCAGCTTATCGCCCGCCACCCGTTCCAGCTCCTACGAGCAGTACTTC.

This clonotype was counted ten times or more. V usage is TRBV20-1 and J usage is TRBJ2-2, with 12 positions matching TRBD2. The CDR3 is made up of 17 amino acids. Germline V gene sequence: CDR1 DFQATT, CDR2 SNEGSKA (reference sequence). V dropped 6 bases and J dropped 0; count of bases not matched to a gene: 8. CDR3 bases: TGCAGTGCCATTTCCACTAGCGGGGGGACGAACACCGGGGAGCTGTTTTTT. Protein sequence: CSAISTSGGTNTGELFF.

Regarding this clonotype: The junction departs from germline at one end; a sequencing error may be responsible. This chain uses TRBV3-1 with TRBJ1-5, with unresolved D. The germline gives CDR1 LGHDT, CDR2 YNNKEL (reference sequence). The CDR3 has 15 amino acids. CDR3 protein: CASSLERYSKQPQHF. CDR3 sequence (DNA): TGTGCCAGCAGCCTTGAACGGTATAGCAAACAGCCCCAGCATTTT.

This clonotype showed up many times. This chain connects TRBV29-1 to TRBJ2-7; the D gene is possibly TRBD2 (6 bases). Trimming stripped 4 bases from V and 3 bases from J, with 19 bases between. CDR3 length: 15 residues. CDR1 and CDR2 (germline): SQVTM, ANQGSEA. The CDR3 here is CSVVPYGGRNYEQYF. The DNA of the CDR3 is TGCAGCGTTGTCCCCTACGGAGGGAGGAACTACGAGCAGTACTTC.

This clonotype was counted ten times or more. The genes are TRBV28 and TRBJ2-2; D gene ambiguous. CDR3 length: 15 residues. Trimming took 8 bases from V and 1 from J, leaving 14 bases between them. From germline, CDR1 is MDHEN and CDR2 SYDVKM. The CDR3 sequence is CASGLRAGNTGELFF. CDR3 in DNA: TGTGCCAGCGGGCTACGGGCAGGGAACACCGGGGAGCTGTTTTTT.

The chain has TRBV13 and TRBJ2-7; 11 bases line up with TRBD2. Germline V gives CDR1 PRHDT, CDR2 FYEKMQ (reference sequence). CDR3 length equals 15 residues. V dropped 10 bases and J dropped 1; count of bases not matched to a gene: 9. The CDR3 DNA follows: TGTGCCATCAGTCGAGGGACTAGCGGTTCCTACGAGCAGTACTTC. This translates into CAISRGTSGSYEQYF.

This clonotype was recorded at least ten times. The chain recombines TRBV28 with TRBJ1-6; TRBD1 aligns across 10 bases. The V gene end was trimmed by 4 bases and the J gene end by 5 bases; junction bases not matched to a gene: 2. CDR3 length equals 15 residues. Germline V gene data show CDR1 as MDHEN and CDR2 as SYDVKM. The CDR3 DNA sequence: TGTGCCAGCAGTTCGGGACAGGGGCATAATTCACCCCTCCACTTT. It encodes CASSSGQGHNSPLHF. The full variable domain, completed using reference TRBV28 and TRBJ1-6, is DVKVTQSSRYLVKRTGEKVFLECVQDMDHENMFWYRQDPGLGLRLIYFSYDVKMKEKGDIPEGYSVSREKKERFSLILESASTNQTSMYLCASSSGQGHNSPLHFGNGTRLTVT.